The 27 T cell receptor beta chains given below trace back to one sample, sequenced in a study of cytomegalovirus exposure and HLA in healthy donors. TCRdb keeps only in-frame clones here, not all; method: immunoSEQ multiplex PCR. The table records tens of thousands of clones, roughly 94% of them present only once. Source material: PBMCs. The receptors shown here come from a woman under 30 in good health and CMV-seropositive.

The CDR3 DNA follows: TGTGCCAGTAGTATAGACCCGGGACTGACTTCACCCCTCCACTTT. The encoded protein is CASSIDPGLTSPLHF. The chain couples TRBV19 to TRBJ1-6; tentative D call: TRBD1 (5 bases). Trimming shortened V by 0 bases and J by 9 bases, and 12 bases separated the two germline ends. CDR1 and CDR2 (germline): LNHDA, SQIVND (reference sequence). This CDR3 has 15 residues.

The rearrangement joins TRBV21-1 to TRBJ2-7; the D call of TRBD1 is as the table states it, not checked on the DNA. TRBV21-1 is assigned pseudogene status. The CDR3 sequence is 14 residues long. This CDR3 is CASSYGQGTYEQYF. The CDR3 nucleotides read TGTGCCAGCAGCTATGGACAGGGAACCTACGAGCAGTACTTC.

This chain links TRBV4-1 with TRBJ2-4; 14 bases line up with TRBD2. This CDR3 is 18 amino acids long. With V trimmed by 1 base and J by 9 bases, 11 bases remained unmatched. Germline loops: CDR1 MGHRA, CDR2 YSYEKL. The CDR3 DNA reads as TGCGCCAGCAGCCAAGCGAGACTAGCGGGGGGGTCAGGTGGCATTCAGTACTTC. Residues: CASSQARLAGGSGGIQYF.

V is TRBV6-6 and J is TRBJ1-2; no clear D. Looked up from germline, CDR1 is MNHNY and CDR2 is SVGAGI (reference sequence). The CDR3 is 15 residues long. V was pared by 0 bases and J by 4 bases, with 12 bases between. The CDR3: CASSYSNSGTYGYTF. The DNA of the CDR3 is TGTGCCAGCAGTTACTCTAACTCAGGAACCTATGGCTACACCTTC.

The CDR3 reads CASSYPGQGAADTQYF. In nucleotides, the CDR3 is TGTGCCAGCAGTTACCCAGGACAGGGGGCGGCAGATACGCAGTATTTT. The chain uses TRBV6-5 and TRBJ2-3; TRBD1 agrees at 11 bases. V was pared by 2 bases and J by 4 bases, with 5 bases of the junction left unmatched. Germline V gives CDR1 MNHEY, CDR2 SVGAGI. CDR3 length equals 16 residues.

This chain connects TRBV7-2 to TRBJ1-5, with TRBD1 matching 9 bases. J lost 3 bases, V lost 3 bases, and 3 bases had no gene match. Germline assignment: CDR1 SGHTA and CDR2 FQGNSA. The length of the CDR3 is 15 residues. CDR3 loop: CASSFRTGANQPQHF. CDR3 bases: TGTGCCAGCAGCTTCCGGACAGGGGCCAATCAGCCCCAGCATTTT.

This rearrangement joins TRBV13 to TRBJ2-2, with a tentative D call TRBD2 (5 bases). V lost 0 bases to trimming and J lost 6 bases, with 11 bases between them. The germline V gene has CDR1 PRHDT and CDR2 FYEKMQ (reference sequence). This CDR3 is 15 amino acids long. In DNA form, the CDR3 reads TGTGCCAGCAGCTTAGGGACGGGAAGGTCCGGGGAGCTGTTTTTT. Protein sequence: CASSLGTGRSGELFF. The full variable domain, completed using reference TRBV13 and TRBJ2-2, is AAGVIQSPRHLIKEKRETATLKCYPIPRHDTVYWYQQGPGQDPQFLISFYEKMQSDKGSIPDRFSAQQFSDYHSELNMSSLELGDSALYFCASSLGTGRSGELFFGEGSRLTVL.

The chain recombines TRBV6-5 with TRBJ2-5, with TRBD1 matching over 8 bases. The CDR3 spans 14 residues. The germline V gene encodes CDR1 MNHEY and CDR2 SVGAGI. The ends lost 0 bases at V and 7 bases at J; junction bases unmatched: 4. CDR3 in DNA: TGTGCCAGCAGTTACTCGAACAGGGGGGCGACCCAGTACTTC. It translates to CASSYSNRGATQYF.

By sample share, this clone is medium-sized. V is TRBV7-7 and J is TRBJ1-6; tentative D call: TRBD1 (5 bases). Germline V gives CDR1 SSHAT, CDR2 FNYEAQ (reference sequence). The germline V and J ends were trimmed by 5 bases and 15 bases, with 17 bases remaining between them. The CDR3 totals 13 residues. The DNA for the CDR3 is TGTGCCAGCAGCACAGACAGCTATTCCCTCCTCCACTTT. Protein product: CASSTDSYSLLHF. Based on the CDR3 plus reference TRBV7-7 and TRBJ1-6, the full variable domain is GAGVSQSPRYKVTKRGQDVTLRCDPISSHATLYWYQQALGQGPEFLTYFNYEAQPDKSGLPSDRFSAERPEGSISTLTIQRTEQRDSAMYRCASSTDSYSLLHFGNGTRLTVT.

The genes are TRBV7-9 and TRBJ1-4; D gene ambiguous. Trimming shortened V by 1 base and J by 0 bases, and 9 bases separated the two germline ends. Per germline, CDR1 SEHNR and CDR2 FQNEAQ (reference sequence). The length of the CDR3 is 16 residues. The CDR3, as DNA: TGTGCCAGCAGCTTAGGACACGGAACAACTAATGAAAAACTGTTTTTT. Translated, it gives CASSLGHGTTNEKLFF.

The chain employs TRBV27 and TRBJ2-3; 13 bases fit TRBD2. The CDR3 is made up of 16 amino acids. The germline V gene encodes CDR1 MNHEY and CDR2 SMNVEV (reference sequence). With 3 bases clipped from V and 2 bases from J, the junction kept 2 bases outside the gene matches. In nucleotides, the CDR3 is TGTGCCAGCAGTTTCACTAGCGGGGGGGTCACAGATACGCAGTATTTT. It encodes CASSFTSGGVTDTQYF.

J is TRBJ2-3 and V is TRBV5-1, with 12 bases fitting TRBD2. There are 16 residues in the CDR3. The germline gives CDR1 SGHRS, CDR2 YFSETQ. V shed 8 bases and J 3 bases; nucleotides not matched to a gene: 10. DNA of the CDR3: TGCGCCAGTACGACTAGCGGGAGTCGAGGGACAGATACGCAGTATTTT. Translated: CASTTSGSRGTDTQYF.

This clone was seen only a few times. V is TRBV5-4 and J is TRBJ2-3; 12 bases fit TRBD2. The length of the CDR3 is 16 residues. CDR1 SGHNT and CDR2 YYREEE come from the germline V gene (reference sequence). The V segment lost 3 bases and the J segment 2 bases; nucleotides outside the gene matches: 4. In DNA form, the CDR3 reads TGTGCCAGCAGCTCCGGACTAGCGGGGATCACAGATACGCAGTATTTT. Amino acids: CASSSGLAGITDTQYF.

V and J are TRBV7-2 and TRBJ1-4; TRBD1 agrees at 8 bases. Germline V gene data show CDR1 as SGHTA and CDR2 as FQGNSA. J was trimmed by 8 bases and V by 4 bases; bases with no gene match: 6. The CDR3 runs 14 residues. CDR3 nucleotides: TGTGCCAGCAGCTACCAGGGGGCTGGAGAAAAACTGTTTTTT. Translation gives CASSYQGAGEKLFF.

This clone was observed once. The CDR3 is CAWSTVGFTDTQYF. CDR3 coding DNA: TGTGCCTGGAGTACAGTGGGCTTCACAGATACGCAGTATTTT. The chain carries TRBV30 and TRBJ2-3; D is unresolved. The CDR3 is 14 amino acids. Germline CDR1 GTSNPN, CDR2 SVGIG (reference sequence). Trimming removed 2 bases from V and 2 bases from J, with 11 bases in between. The variable domain in full, with the rest retrieved from reference TRBV30 and TRBJ2-3, is SQTIHQWPATLVQPVGSPLSLECTVEGTSNPNLYWYRQAAGRGLQLLFYSVGIGQISSEVPQNLSASRPQDRQFILSSKKLLLSDSGFYLCAWSTVGFTDTQYFGPGTRLTVL.

The chain carries TRBV14 and TRBJ2-3; D might be TRBD1 (6 bases). The V gene's germline CDR1 is SGHDN and CDR2 FVKESK. This CDR3 region has 15 residues. Trimming left V 4 bases short and J 2 bases short, with 13 bases between. The CDR3 coding sequence is TGTGCCAGCAGCCCCCAGGGGCTATCCACAGATACGCAGTATTTT. Translation: CASSPQGLSTDTQYF.

This clone was picked up one time. The chain links TRBV19 to TRBJ2-7; D perhaps matches TRBD2 (6 bases). Germline V gives CDR1 LNHDA, CDR2 SQIVND (reference sequence). The CDR3 totals 16 residues. The germline V and J ends were trimmed by 8 bases and 0 bases, with 20 bases remaining between them. The CDR3 DNA reads as TGTGCCAGTCAACCCTCTGGGGACTCCAGCTCCTACGAGCAGTACTTC. Protein: CASQPSGDSSSYEQYF.

The chain has TRBV4-1 and TRBJ1-1, with a possible D match to TRBD1 (6 bases). Germline CDR1 reads MGHRA; CDR2 reads YSYEKL. The germline V and J ends were trimmed by 3 bases and 2 bases, with 16 bases remaining between them. The CDR3 is 16 amino acids. The CDR3 nucleotides read TGCGCCAGCAGCCAGTCACCGGGACACCGAAACACTGAAGCTTTCTTT. Its translation is CASSQSPGHRNTEAFF.

The gene calls are TRBV11-3 and TRBJ2-5, with 7 bases identical to TRBD2. The CDR3 length is 15 residues. V was clipped by 4 bases and J by 6 bases; unmatched bases: 11. Germline V gives CDR1 SGHNT, CDR2 YENEEA. CDR3 DNA sequence: TGTGCCAGCAGCTCGGCTAGCGGTTACGGGCAGACCCAGTACTTC. Translation: CASSSASGYGQTQYF.

The rearrangement joins TRBV19 to TRBJ1-5; tentative D call: TRBD1 (5 bases). CDR3 size: 12 residues. With 6 bases removed from V and 6 bases from J, the gap between germline ends came to 9 bases. Per germline, CDR1 LNHDA and CDR2 SQIVND (reference sequence). DNA of the CDR3: TGTGCCAGTAGGGGGCACGCTCAGCCCCAGCATTTT. It specifies CASRGHAQPQHF. Complete variable domain (other parts from reference TRBV19 and TRBJ1-5): DGGITQSPKYLFRKEGQNVTLSCEQNLNHDAMYWYRQDPGQGLRLIYYSQIVNDFQKGDIAEGYSVSREKKESFPLTVTSAQKNPTAFYLCASRGHAQPQHFGDGTRLSIL.

A single count supports this clone. The chain carries TRBV28 and TRBJ1-4; D not certain. CDR3 length: 15 amino acids. Per germline, CDR1 MDHEN and CDR2 SYDVKM. The V end was cut by 1 base, the J end by 2 bases, with 8 bases between. Here the CDR3 reads CASSLFGSTNEKLFF. The CDR3 DNA sequence: TGTGCCAGCAGTTTATTCGGGTCCACTAATGAAAAACTGTTTTTT.

On this clone: A junction boundary mismatches the germline segment, possibly from a read error. The rearrangement uses TRBV29-1 and TRBJ1-1; tentatively, D is TRBD1 (5 bases). Germline V gene sequence: CDR1 SQVTM, CDR2 ANQGSEA. This CDR3 is 14 amino acids long. The CDR3 nucleotides read TGCAGCGTGGACCCTACAGGAGTGAACAGTGAAGCTTTCTTT. Its translation: CSVDPTGVNSEAFF.

The chain combines TRBV2 with TRBJ2-1; D not certain. There are 12 residues in the CDR3. Trimming pared 6 bases from V and 7 bases from J, leaving 10 bases between. The germline gives CDR1 SNHLY, CDR2 FYNNEI. CDR3 DNA: TGTGCCAGCAGGCCCACTACAAATGAGCAGTTCTTC. Translated: CASRPTTNEQFF.

V and J are TRBV9 and TRBJ2-5; 9 nucleotides match TRBD2. The CDR3 totals 15 residues. CDR1 is SGDLS, CDR2 YYNGEE, per germline. The V segment lost 0 bases and the J segment 4 bases; nucleotides outside the gene matches: 4. For the CDR3, the DNA is TGTGCCAGCAGCGTAGCTAGCGGGGAGGGAGAGACCCAGTACTTC. Protein sequence: CASSVASGEGETQYF.

The CDR3: CASRQDRFATNEKLFF. CDR3 sequence (DNA): TGTGCCAGCAGACAAGACAGATTCGCAACTAATGAAAAACTGTTTTTT. This rearrangement joins TRBV7-8 to TRBJ1-4; possibly TRBD1 for D (5 bases). CDR1 is SGHVS, CDR2 FQNEAQ, per germline. The V end lost 6 bases, the J end lost 0 bases, and 14 bases lay between the germline ends. The CDR3 runs to 16 residues. Filled out from reference TRBV7-8 and TRBJ1-4, the complete variable domain reads GAGVSQSPRYKVAKRGQDVALRCDPISGHVSLFWYQQALGQGPEFLTYFQNEAQLDKSGLPSDRFFAERPEGSVSTLKIQRTQQEDSAVYLCASRQDRFATNEKLFFGSGTQLSVL.

The chain recombines TRBV7-2 with TRBJ1-1; D unclear. The V end was cut by 5 bases, the J end by 0 bases, with 7 bases between. Germline V gene lookup returns CDR1 SGHTA and CDR2 FQGNSA. CDR3 length: 13 residues. Here the CDR3 DNA reads TGTGCCAGCAGCGAGGAGGTGAACACTGAAGCTTTCTTT. Residues: CASSEEVNTEAFF.

The V and J genes are TRBV27 and TRBJ2-1, with 11 positions matching TRBD1. This CDR3 is 14 amino acids long. Germline CDR1 MNHEY, CDR2 SMNVEV (reference sequence). The J segment lost 8 bases and the V segment lost 4 bases, leaving 4 bases of the junction unmatched. As DNA, the CDR3 is TGTGCCAGCAGTTGGGACAGGGGGGTTCATGAGCAGTTCTTC. Encoded protein: CASSWDRGVHEQFF.